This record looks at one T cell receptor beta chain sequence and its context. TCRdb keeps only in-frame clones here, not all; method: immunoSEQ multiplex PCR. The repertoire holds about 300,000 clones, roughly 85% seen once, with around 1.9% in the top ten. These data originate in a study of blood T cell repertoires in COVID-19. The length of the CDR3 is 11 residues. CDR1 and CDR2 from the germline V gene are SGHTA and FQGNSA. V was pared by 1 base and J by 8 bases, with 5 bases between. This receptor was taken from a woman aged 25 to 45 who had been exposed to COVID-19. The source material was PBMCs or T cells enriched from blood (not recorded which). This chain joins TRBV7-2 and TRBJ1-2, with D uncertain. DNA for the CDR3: TGTGCCAGCAGCTTAGAGCTGGGCTACACCTTC. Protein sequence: CASSLELGYTF.